This T cell receptor (beta chain) appears in the sequencing data of a study of PD-L1 blockade in urothelial cancer. Study-wide context: Blood analysis was done at 3 weeks (second dose) and 6 weeks after treatment began.

Each PCR received spiked synthetic TCR analog templates. Assay used: immunoSEQ multiplex PCR; TCRdb lists only in-frame clones, some missing. Found here are some 110,000 clones, approximately 90% of them singletons; the top ten hold 3% to 4%. Time point described: peripheral blood 6 weeks after treatment start. Patients had urothelial carcinoma that was locally advanced or metastatic. Each patient supplied 1 to 8 pretreatment and on-treatment samples. This receptor was obtained from a man aged 55 to 70 with urothelial cancer. The material was PBMCs, obtained around atezolizumab (anti-PD-L1) treatment.

The CDR3 sequence is CASSQAGGELAFF. CDR3 bases: TGTGCCAGCAGCCAAGCAGGGGGCGAGTTAGCTTTCTTT. The V and J genes are TRBV4-2 and TRBJ1-1; 8 bases agree with TRBD1. Germline-derived CDR1 and CDR2 are LGHNA and YNFKEQ. There are 13 residues in the CDR3. V gave up 1 base and J gave up 10 bases; unmatched junction bases: 5.